These 29 T cell receptor beta chains were sequenced from one sample in a study (dated by TCRdb to between 2015 and 2016). The library was made by RT-PCR. The listed sequencing device is Illumina MiSeq. The raw public reads went through TCRdb reprocessing: fastp at Q25, MiXCR clone calling, in-frame beta chains kept. Entries are consolidated by CDR3 protein sequence, retaining the most common genes and DNA. Here the sample has approximately 720,000 distinct CDR3 sequences; 11% to 15% occur a single time. 3.6% of the sample comes from the top ten. Sequences were obtained from memory CD4+ T cells from blood. The receptors shown here come from a female donor in good health, serving as a healthy control.

The J gene is TRBJ1-1, the V gene TRBV11-3, with D possibly matching TRBD1 (6 bases). Germline V gene lookup returns CDR1 SGHNT and CDR2 YENEEA. The CDR3 runs 13 residues. V was cut by 2 bases and J by 8 bases, with 12 bases left in between. In DNA, the CDR3 is TGTGCCAGCAGCTTATTTACGGGACAAGAAGCTTTCTTT. Translated, it gives CASSLFTGQEAFF.

The gene calls are TRBV20-1 and TRBJ2-3, with a weak D call TRBD1 (7 bases). Trimming removed 3 bases from V and 6 bases from J, with 16 bases in between. The CDR3 is 14 amino acids. Germline assignment: CDR1 DFQATT and CDR2 SNEGSKA (reference sequence). Written as DNA, the CDR3 is TGCAGTGCTAGTGGCGGGACAGCGATCGATACGCAGTATTTT. This translates into CSASGGTAIDTQYF.

There are many counts of this clonotype. One end of the junction fails to match germline, which may point to a read error. This sequence joins TRBV6-5 and TRBJ2-5; the D gene could be TRBD1 or TRBD2 (7 bases each). The CDR3 loop spans 16 amino acids. Germline V gene lookup returns CDR1 MNHEY and CDR2 SVGAGI. The CDR3 bases are TGTGCCAGCAGTCACTCAGGGGGGAGGGTCCAAGAGACCCAGTACTTC. It is translated as CASSHSGGRVQETQYF.

The rearrangement uses TRBV29-1 and TRBJ2-2; TRBD2 might be the D (5 bases). The CDR3 runs to 12 residues. In germline, CDR1 is SQVTM, CDR2 ANQGSEA. V lost 4 bases and J 9 bases, leaving 12 bases between the germline ends. CDR3 in amino acids: CSVVSSRWELFF. CDR3 nucleotide sequence: TGCAGCGTTGTGTCTAGCCGGTGGGAGCTGTTTTTT.

This clonotype was counted at least ten times. This chain connects TRBV20-1 to TRBJ1-5; D unresolved. The CDR3 runs to 16 residues. Germline loops: CDR1 DFQATT, CDR2 SNEGSKA (reference sequence). V was pared by 2 bases and J by 0 bases, with 14 bases between. CDR3 coding DNA: TGCAGTGCTAGACCCGTCGAGAGGTATAGCAATCAGCCCCAGCATTTT. Its translation: CSARPVERYSNQPQHF.

This clonotype has just a few counts. The rearrangement links TRBV27 to TRBJ1-1, with D unresolved. The ends were cut back, 10 bases at V and 0 bases at J, with 12 bases in the middle. The CDR3 is 13 residues long. In germline, CDR1 is MNHEY, CDR2 SMNVEV (reference sequence). The CDR3 loop reads CATSSSMNTEAFF. The CDR3 DNA reads as TGTGCCACCTCCAGTTCAATGAACACTGAAGCTTTCTTT.

J is TRBJ2-7 and V is TRBV20-1, with 7 bases matching TRBD2. The CDR3 sequence is 16 residues long. The germline V gene has CDR1 DFQATT and CDR2 SNEGSKA (reference sequence). V dropped 3 bases and J dropped 7; count of bases not matched to a gene: 18. In DNA form, the CDR3 reads TGCAGTGCTAGTGGACCGTCGACAGCGGGGTCTCAGGAGCAGTACTTC. It encodes CSASGPSTAGSQEQYF.

This clonotype was seen only a few times. The chain is built from TRBV3-1 and TRBJ2-6, with unresolved D. The CDR3 runs 14 residues. V was clipped by 0 bases and J by 13 bases, with 13 bases between them. Germline CDR1 reads LGHDT; CDR2 reads YNNKEL (reference sequence). The CDR3 region has the DNA TGTGCCAGCAGCCAAGATCGTTGGTCGCAGGTCCTGACTTTC. Residues: CASSQDRWSQVLTF.

Ten or more counts support this clonotype. The chain employs TRBV6-5 and TRBJ2-5; 7 bases map to TRBD1. Germline trimming cut 6 bases from V and 2 bases from J; bases unmatched to any gene: 6. The germline CDR1 and CDR2 sequences are MNHEY and SVGAGI. The CDR3 is 14 amino acids. As DNA, the CDR3 is TGTGCCAGCAGGACACCGGGACAGCAAGAGACCCAGTACTTC. The encoded protein is CASRTPGQQETQYF.

This clonotype has only a few counts. CDR3 in amino acids: CASSSYPGQGGGYTF. CDR3 nucleotides: TGTGCCAGCAGTTCTTATCCCGGACAGGGAGGTGGCTACACCTTC. The chain joins TRBV28 to TRBJ1-2; 8 bases are shared with TRBD1. J was trimmed by 7 bases and V by 4 bases; bases with no gene match: 11. Per germline, CDR1 MDHEN and CDR2 SYDVKM. The CDR3 covers 15 residues.

This chain connects TRBV28 to TRBJ2-1; D might be TRBD2 (7 bases). Germline assignment: CDR1 MDHEN and CDR2 SYDVKM. The CDR3 length is 14 residues. Trimming pared 9 bases from V and 6 bases from J, leaving 18 bases between. The CDR3 bases are TGTGCCAGTACGAAGGGGGGGGACTTCAATGAGCAGTTCTTC. It encodes CASTKGGDFNEQFF.

This clonotype was counted between two and nine times. The chain has TRBV2 and TRBJ2-7; 7 nucleotides match TRBD2. Losses at the gene ends were 8 bases for V and 4 bases for J; bases not matched to a gene: 8. The CDR3 runs 13 residues. Germline CDR1 reads SNHLY; CDR2 reads FYNNEI. The CDR3 region is CASVGEGWYEQYF. As DNA, the CDR3 is TGTGCCAGCGTTGGGGAGGGGTGGTACGAGCAGTACTTC. The variable domain in full, completed from reference TRBV2 and TRBJ2-7, reads EPEVTQTPSHQVTQMGQEVILRCVPISNHLYFYWYRQILGQKVEFLVSFYNNEISEKSEIFDDQFSVERPDGSNFTLKIRSTKLEDSAMYFCASVGEGWYEQYFGPGTRLTVT.

This rearrangement joins TRBV12-1 to TRBJ1-1. TRBV12-1 is marked as a pseudogene. The CDR3 spans 10 residues. The CDR3 DNA follows: TGTGCCAGCAGCTTTGAAAGAGCTTTCTTT. Translating it yields CASSFERAFF.

This clonotype was seen only a few times. This chain uses TRBV12-3 or TRBV12-4 with TRBJ1-1; TRBD1 matches 7 bases. Losses at the gene ends were 7 bases for V and 0 bases for J; bases not matched to a gene: 8. The CDR3 covers 15 residues. As DNA, the CDR3 is TGTGCCAGCATCCTGGGACAGATTATGAACACTGAAGCTTTCTTT. Translation: CASILGQIMNTEAFF.

This chain uses TRBV7-2 with TRBJ1-2, with TRBD1 as a possible D gene (5 bases). The V gene's germline CDR1 is SGHTA and CDR2 FQGNSA. With 5 bases removed from V and 4 bases from J, the gap between germline ends came to 20 bases. CDR3 size: 16 residues. For the CDR3, the DNA is TGTGCCAGCAGCCCCGGTACACGGTTGGGGGGCTATGGCTACACCTTC. The encoded protein is CASSPGTRLGGYGYTF.

This rearrangement joins TRBV10-3 to TRBJ2-5, with D unresolved. V was pared by 4 bases and J by 0 bases, with 6 bases between. The CDR3 extends over 13 amino acids. The germline CDR1 and CDR2 sequences are ENHRY and SYGVKD. CDR3 region: CAISVRNQETQYF. CDR3 DNA sequence: TGTGCCATCAGTGTGCGGAACCAAGAGACCCAGTACTTC.

The chain employs TRBV5-4 and TRBJ2-3, with 10 bases identical to TRBD2. Per the germline V gene, CDR1 is SGHNT and CDR2 is YYREEE (reference sequence). The V segment lost 4 bases and the J segment 7 bases; nucleotides outside the gene matches: 6. This CDR3 has 14 residues. The CDR3 region has the DNA TGTGCCAGCAGCCCTCTAGCGGGAGTGAATACGCAGTATTTT. Translating gives CASSPLAGVNTQYF.

The chain joins TRBV20-1 to TRBJ2-5; no reliable D call. V dropped 8 bases and J dropped 1 base, with 14 bases sitting between them. The CDR3 has 13 amino acids. Germline CDR1 reads DFQATT; CDR2 reads SNEGSKA (reference sequence). CDR3 region: CSPSDRGQETQYF. In DNA, the CDR3 is TGCAGTCCATCTGATAGAGGCCAAGAGACCCAGTACTTC.

This clonotype was observed at least ten times. The chain recombines TRBV5-5 with TRBJ2-7; D is possibly TRBD1 (8 bases). The CDR3 runs 16 residues. Trimming took off 4 bases at V and 2 bases at J, with 19 bases between the two ends. Germline V gives CDR1 SGHKS, CDR2 YYEKEE (reference sequence). The CDR3 reads CASSRGAGQGPYEQYF. The CDR3 nucleotides read TGTGCCAGCAGCCGGGGGGCCGGACAGGGCCCCTACGAGCAGTACTTC.

V gene TRBV6-2 or TRBV6-3 combines with J gene TRBJ2-2, with 8 bases that match TRBD1. The ends lost 7 bases at V and 6 bases at J; junction bases unmatched: 10. Germline V lookup: CDR1 MNHEY, CDR2 SVGEGT. The CDR3 is 15 residues long. This CDR3 is CASTAAPGGSGELFF. The CDR3 DNA reads TGTGCCAGCACCGCTGCACCAGGGGGCTCCGGGGAGCTGTTTTTT.

This clonotype turned up a few times. This chain links TRBV20-1 with TRBJ1-4, with a weak D call TRBD1 (6 bases). Germline V lookup: CDR1 DFQATT, CDR2 SNEGSKA (reference sequence). Between the trimmed V and J ends, which lost 3 bases and 0 bases, there was a span of 11 bases. This CDR3 contains 15 residues. CDR3: CSASDRSSTNEKLFF. The CDR3 DNA sequence: TGCAGTGCTAGTGACAGGTCTTCAACTAATGAAAAACTGTTTTTT.

This clonotype was recorded many times. V usage is TRBV5-5 and J usage is TRBJ1-5; 7 bases are shared with TRBD1. Per germline, CDR1 SGHKS and CDR2 YYEKEE (reference sequence). This CDR3 has 14 residues. After removal of 2 bases from V and 9 bases from J, the junction contained 8 bases not matched to a gene. CDR3 sequence: CASSFLGGAAPQHF. The CDR3 region has the DNA TGTGCCAGCAGCTTTTTAGGGGGCGCGGCGCCCCAGCATTTT.

The chain recombines TRBV7-2 with TRBJ2-2; 10 positions match TRBD2. The CDR3 sequence is 16 residues long. The junction had 4 bases not matched to a gene; V was cut back by 6 bases and J by 0 bases. In germline, CDR1 is SGHTA, CDR2 FQGNSA. CDR3 loop: CASSSGGTTNTGELFF. CDR3 DNA: TGTGCCAGCAGTAGCGGGGGGACTACGAACACCGGGGAGCTGTTTTTT. The variable domain in full, completed from reference TRBV7-2 and TRBJ2-2, reads GAGVSQSPSNKVTEKGKDVELRCDPISGHTALYWYRQSLGQGLEFLIYFQGNSAPDKSGLPSDRFSAERTGGSVSTLTIQRTQQEDSAVYLCASSSGGTTNTGELFFGEGSRLTVL.

This clonotype was found a few times. This chain joins TRBV27 and TRBJ2-5; D gene unclear. The CDR3 runs 15 residues. Germline loops: CDR1 MNHEY, CDR2 SMNVEV (reference sequence). V lost 2 bases to trimming and J lost 5 bases, with 15 bases between them. Written as DNA, the CDR3 is TGTGCCAGCAGTTTAAGTATCTGGGCCTATGAGACCCAGTACTTC. This encodes CASSLSIWAYETQYF.

Many counts were recorded for this clonotype. The rearrangement joins TRBV28 to TRBJ2-7; 12 nucleotides agree with TRBD2. CDR3 length equals 20 residues. The ends lost 5 bases at V and 0 bases at J; junction bases unmatched: 17. CDR1 is MDHEN and CDR2 is SYDVKM in the germline V gene. The CDR3 spells CASSTLNTFLGLAGSYEQYF. CDR3 sequence (DNA): TGTGCCAGCAGTACTCTCAACACCTTCTTGGGACTAGCGGGCTCCTACGAGCAGTACTTC.

The table lists this clonotype with many counts. The CDR3, as DNA: TGCGCCAGCAGCTTGGCGGGACAGGTGAACACTGAAGCTTTCTTT. It specifies CASSLAGQVNTEAFF. This chain links TRBV5-1 with TRBJ1-1; 8 bases map to TRBD1. Germline V gene lookup returns CDR1 SGHRS and CDR2 YFSETQ. J was trimmed by 0 bases and V by 0 bases; bases with no gene match: 1. The CDR3 contains 15 residues.

The chain has TRBV19 and TRBJ1-5; 8 nucleotides line up with TRBD1. Germline loops: CDR1 LNHDA, CDR2 SQIVND (reference sequence). This CDR3 comprises 13 residues. J gave up 7 bases and V 3 bases, and 2 bases lay outside the gene matches. CDR3 residues: CASSMDRDQPQHF. CDR3 nucleotide sequence: TGTGCCAGTAGTATGGACAGGGACCAGCCCCAGCATTTT.

This chain joins TRBV7-8 and TRBJ2-1; 11 bases map to TRBD2. This CDR3 spans 15 amino acids. Looked up from germline, CDR1 is SGHVS and CDR2 is FQNEAQ. Germline trimming cut 1 base from V and 11 bases from J; bases unmatched to any gene: 7. The chain's CDR3 is CASSLVVSGGAKQFF. As DNA, the CDR3 is TGTGCCAGCAGCTTAGTTGTTAGCGGGGGGGCCAAGCAGTTCTTC.

CDR3 DNA: TGTGCCAGCAGTTTAATGTGGGGAAGCTCCTACAATGAGCAGTTCTTC. Translation gives CASSLMWGSSYNEQFF. This chain connects TRBV27 to TRBJ2-1, with no clear D. The germline V gene encodes CDR1 MNHEY and CDR2 SMNVEV (reference sequence). V was cut by 2 bases and J by 0 bases, with 11 bases left in between. This CDR3 is built from 16 residues.